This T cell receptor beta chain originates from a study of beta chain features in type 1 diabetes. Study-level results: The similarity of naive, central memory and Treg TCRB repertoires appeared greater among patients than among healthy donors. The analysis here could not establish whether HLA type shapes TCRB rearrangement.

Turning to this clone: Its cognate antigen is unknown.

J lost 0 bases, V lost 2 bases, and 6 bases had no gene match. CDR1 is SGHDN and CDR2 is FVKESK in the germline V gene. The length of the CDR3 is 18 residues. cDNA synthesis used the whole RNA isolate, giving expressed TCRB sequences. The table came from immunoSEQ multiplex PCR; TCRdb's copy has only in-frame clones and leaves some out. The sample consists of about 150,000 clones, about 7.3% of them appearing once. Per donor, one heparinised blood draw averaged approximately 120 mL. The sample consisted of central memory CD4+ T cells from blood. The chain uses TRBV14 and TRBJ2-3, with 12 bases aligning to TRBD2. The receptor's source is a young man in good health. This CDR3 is CASSQRTSGIPSTDTQYF. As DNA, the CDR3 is TGTGCCAGCAGCCAAAGGACTAGCGGGATTCCTAGCACAGATACGCAGTATTTT.